This T cell receptor (beta chain) was recorded in a study of human T cells and chemical hapten exposure. Study-wide results and caveats: Alopecia affected the donors, so their immune response may differ from healthy people's. TCRs at a frequency above 1 in 1000 stayed unchanged with DPC sensitization.

This clonotype was counted many times. Its antigen is not known. Germline loops: CDR1 SNHLY, CDR2 FYNNEI. This CDR3 contains 14 residues. Trimming cost V 2 bases and J 0 bases, with 5 bases left between them. Library construction involved attaching unique molecular identifiers to individual cDNA molecules, which allowed quantitative, reproducible TCR counting. TCRdb analysed the RACE reads with MiXCR anew, one entry per CDR3 protein. The table has 79,000 or so distinct CDR3 sequences, about a tenth seen once; the top ten hold around 1.3%. Time point reported: patch test 1, 2 weeks after DPC sensitization. Treatment of the sample: therapeutic diphenylcyclopropenone sensitization with weekly scalp DPC. It was unfractionated whole blood from which total RNA was extracted.

The material sequenced was whole blood, taken in connection with sensitization to the hapten diphenylcyclopropenone (DPC). This chain links TRBV2 with TRBJ1-5; D gene unclear. This TCR was sampled from a woman aged 45-65 years with alopecia areata. Some clones in this sample may be carry-over from other donors' samples. The CDR3 reads CASSEQYSNQPQHF. In nucleotides, the CDR3 is TGTGCCAGCAGTGAACAGTATAGCAATCAGCCCCAGCATTTT.